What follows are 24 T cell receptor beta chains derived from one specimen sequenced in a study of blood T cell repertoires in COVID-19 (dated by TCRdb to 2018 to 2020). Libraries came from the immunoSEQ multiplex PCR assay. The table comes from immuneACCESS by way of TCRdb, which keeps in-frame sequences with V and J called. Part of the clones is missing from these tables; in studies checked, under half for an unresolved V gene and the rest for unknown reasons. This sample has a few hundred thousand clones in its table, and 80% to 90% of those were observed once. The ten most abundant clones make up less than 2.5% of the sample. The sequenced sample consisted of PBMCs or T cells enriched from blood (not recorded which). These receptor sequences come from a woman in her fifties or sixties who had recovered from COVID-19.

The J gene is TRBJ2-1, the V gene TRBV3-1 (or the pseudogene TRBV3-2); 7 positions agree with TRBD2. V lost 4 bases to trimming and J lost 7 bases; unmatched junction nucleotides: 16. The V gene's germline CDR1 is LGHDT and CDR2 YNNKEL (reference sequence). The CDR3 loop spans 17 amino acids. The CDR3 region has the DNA TGTGCCAGCAGCCCGCTCTCTTGGGCGGGAGAGGTAAATGAGCAGTTCTTC. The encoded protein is CASSPLSWAGEVNEQFF.

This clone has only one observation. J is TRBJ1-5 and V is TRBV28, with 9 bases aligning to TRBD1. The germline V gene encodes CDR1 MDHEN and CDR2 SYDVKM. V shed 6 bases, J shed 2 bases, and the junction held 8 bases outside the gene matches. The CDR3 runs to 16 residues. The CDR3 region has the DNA TGTGCCAGCAGAGACTACAGGGGGCAACGCAATCAGCCCCAGCATTTT. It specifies CASRDYRGQRNQPQHF.

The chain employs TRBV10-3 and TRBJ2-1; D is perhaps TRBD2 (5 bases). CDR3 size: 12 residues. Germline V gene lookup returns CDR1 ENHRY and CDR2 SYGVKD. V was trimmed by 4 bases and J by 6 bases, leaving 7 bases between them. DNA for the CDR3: TGTGCCATCAGTGGAACTAGCAATGAGCAGTTCTTC. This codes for CAISGTSNEQFF.

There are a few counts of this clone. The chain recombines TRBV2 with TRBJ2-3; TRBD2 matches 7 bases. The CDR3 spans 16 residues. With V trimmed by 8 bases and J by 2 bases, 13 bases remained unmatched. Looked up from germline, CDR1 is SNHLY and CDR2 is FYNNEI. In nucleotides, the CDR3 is TGTGCCAGCCGGAAGTCGGTAGCGGGCTACACAGATACGCAGTATTTT. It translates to CASRKSVAGYTDTQYF.

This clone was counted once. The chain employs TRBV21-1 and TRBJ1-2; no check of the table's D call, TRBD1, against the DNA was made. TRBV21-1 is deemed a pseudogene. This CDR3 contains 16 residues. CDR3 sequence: CASRKGGQGRHYGYTF. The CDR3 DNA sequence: TGTGCCAGCAGGAAAGGAGGACAGGGTCGGCACTATGGCTACACCTTC.

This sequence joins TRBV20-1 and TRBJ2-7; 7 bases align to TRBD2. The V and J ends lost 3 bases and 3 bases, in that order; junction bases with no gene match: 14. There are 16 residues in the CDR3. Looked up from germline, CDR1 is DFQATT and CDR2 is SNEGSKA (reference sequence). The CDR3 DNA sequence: TGCAGTGCTAGTTATATCTTAGCGGGCACTTTCTACGAGCAGTACTTC. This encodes CSASYILAGTFYEQYF.

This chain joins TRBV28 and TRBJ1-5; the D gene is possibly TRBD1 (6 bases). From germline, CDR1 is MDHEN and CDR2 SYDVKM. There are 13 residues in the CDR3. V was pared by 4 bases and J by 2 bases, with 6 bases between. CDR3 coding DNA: TGTGCCAGCAGTTGGACAGGCAATCAGCCCCAGCATTTT. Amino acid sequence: CASSWTGNQPQHF.

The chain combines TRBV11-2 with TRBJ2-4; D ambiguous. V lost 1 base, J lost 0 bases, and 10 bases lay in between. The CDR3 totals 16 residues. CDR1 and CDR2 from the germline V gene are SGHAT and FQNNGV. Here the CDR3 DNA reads TGTGCCAGCAGCTTAGGGTTAAGACTAGCCAAAAACATTCAGTACTTC. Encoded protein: CASSLGLRLAKNIQYF.

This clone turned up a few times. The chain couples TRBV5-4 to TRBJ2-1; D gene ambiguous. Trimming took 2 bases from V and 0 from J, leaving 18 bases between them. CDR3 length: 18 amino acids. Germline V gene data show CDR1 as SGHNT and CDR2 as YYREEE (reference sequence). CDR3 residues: CASSFVLGELPSYNEQFF. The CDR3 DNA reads TGTGCCAGCAGCTTTGTATTAGGAGAGTTGCCCTCCTACAATGAGCAGTTCTTC.

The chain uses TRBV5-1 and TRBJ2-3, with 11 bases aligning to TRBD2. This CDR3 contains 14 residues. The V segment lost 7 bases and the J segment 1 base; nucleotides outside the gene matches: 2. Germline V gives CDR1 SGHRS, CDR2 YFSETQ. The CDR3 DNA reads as TGCGCCAGCGTACTAGCGGGAGGCACAGATACGCAGTATTTT. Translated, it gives CASVLAGGTDTQYF.

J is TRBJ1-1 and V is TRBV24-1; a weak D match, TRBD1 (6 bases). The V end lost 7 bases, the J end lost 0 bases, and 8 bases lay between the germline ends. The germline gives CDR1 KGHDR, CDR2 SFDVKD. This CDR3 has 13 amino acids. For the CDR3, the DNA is TGTGCCACCAGAGACAGGTTGAACACTGAAGCTTTCTTT. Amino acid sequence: CATRDRLNTEAFF.

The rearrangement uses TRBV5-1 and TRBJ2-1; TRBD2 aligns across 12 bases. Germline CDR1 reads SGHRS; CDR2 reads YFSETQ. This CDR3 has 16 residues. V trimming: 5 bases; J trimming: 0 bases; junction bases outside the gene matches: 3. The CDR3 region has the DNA TGCGCCAGCAGTAGGACTAGCGGGGCCTCCTACAATGAGCAGTTCTTC. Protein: CASSRTSGASYNEQFF.

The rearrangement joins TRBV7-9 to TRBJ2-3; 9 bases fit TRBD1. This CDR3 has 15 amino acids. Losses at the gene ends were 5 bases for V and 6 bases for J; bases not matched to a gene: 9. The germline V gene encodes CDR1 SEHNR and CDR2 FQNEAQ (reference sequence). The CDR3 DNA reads TGTGCCAGCAGCCCCGGGACAGGGAAGAGCGATACGCAGTATTTT. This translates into CASSPGTGKSDTQYF.

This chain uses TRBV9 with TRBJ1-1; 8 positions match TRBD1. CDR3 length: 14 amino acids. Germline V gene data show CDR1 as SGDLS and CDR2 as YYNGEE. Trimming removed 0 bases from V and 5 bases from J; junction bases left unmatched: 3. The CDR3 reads CASSVGQGMTEAFF. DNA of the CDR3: TGTGCCAGCAGCGTAGGACAGGGGATGACTGAAGCTTTCTTT.

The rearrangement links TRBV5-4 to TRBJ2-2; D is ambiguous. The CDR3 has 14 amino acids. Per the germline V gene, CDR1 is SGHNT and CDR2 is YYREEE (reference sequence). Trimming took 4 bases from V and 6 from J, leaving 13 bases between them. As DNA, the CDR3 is TGTGCCAGCAGCGTCTCGACCGACTCCGGGGAGCTGTTTTTT. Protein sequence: CASSVSTDSGELFF.

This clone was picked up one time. This chain's CDR3 is CASSLQNYGYTF. The CDR3, as DNA: TGTGCCAGCAGCTTACAAAACTATGGCTACACCTTC. The J gene is TRBJ1-2, the V gene TRBV5-5; D is ambiguous. The CDR3 contains 12 residues. Germline CDR1 is SGHKS and CDR2 is YYEKEE (reference sequence). V dropped 2 bases and J dropped 2 bases, with 4 bases sitting between them. Complete variable domain (other parts from reference TRBV5-5 and TRBJ1-2): DAGVTQSPTHLIKTRGQQVTLRCSPISGHKSVSWYQQVLGQGPQFIFQYYEKEERGRGNFPDRFSARQFPNYSSELNVNALLLGDSALYLCASSLQNYGYTFGSGTRLTVV.

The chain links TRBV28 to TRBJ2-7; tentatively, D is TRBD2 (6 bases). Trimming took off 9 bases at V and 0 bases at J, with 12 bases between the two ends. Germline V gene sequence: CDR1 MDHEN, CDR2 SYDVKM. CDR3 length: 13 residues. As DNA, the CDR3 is TGTGCCAGTCACGACGGGAGCTCCTACGAGCAGTACTTC. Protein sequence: CASHDGSSYEQYF.

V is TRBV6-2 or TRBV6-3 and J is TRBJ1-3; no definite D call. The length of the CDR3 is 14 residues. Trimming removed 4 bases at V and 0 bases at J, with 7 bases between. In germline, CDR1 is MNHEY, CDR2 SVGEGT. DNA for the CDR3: TGTGCCAGCAGTTTACAGAGCTCTGGAAACACCATATATTTT. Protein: CASSLQSSGNTIYF.

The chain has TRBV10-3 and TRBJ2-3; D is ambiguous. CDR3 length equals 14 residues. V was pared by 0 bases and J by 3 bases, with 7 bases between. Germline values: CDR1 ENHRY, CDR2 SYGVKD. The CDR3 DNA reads TGTGCCATCAGTGAGTCGTCGGGTACAGATACGCAGTATTTT. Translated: CAISESSGTDTQYF.

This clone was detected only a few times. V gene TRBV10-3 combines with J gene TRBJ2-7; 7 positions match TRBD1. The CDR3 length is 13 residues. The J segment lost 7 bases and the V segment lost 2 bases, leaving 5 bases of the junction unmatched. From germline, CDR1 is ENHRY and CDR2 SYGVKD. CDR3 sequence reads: CAISETGVVEQYF. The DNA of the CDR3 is TGTGCCATCAGTGAGACAGGGGTCGTGGAGCAGTACTTC.

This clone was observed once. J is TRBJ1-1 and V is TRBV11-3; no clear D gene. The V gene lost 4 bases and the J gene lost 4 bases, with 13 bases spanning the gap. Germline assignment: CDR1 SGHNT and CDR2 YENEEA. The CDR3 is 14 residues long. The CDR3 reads CASSSSSRGTEAFF. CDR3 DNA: TGTGCCAGCAGCTCTTCAAGTCGGGGCACTGAAGCTTTCTTT. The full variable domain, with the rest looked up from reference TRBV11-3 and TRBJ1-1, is EAGVVQSPRYKIIEKKQPVAFWCNPISGHNTLYWYLQNLGQGPELLIRYENEEAVDDSQLPKDRFSAERLKGVDSTLKIQPAELGDSAVYLCASSSSSRGTEAFFGQGTRLTVV.

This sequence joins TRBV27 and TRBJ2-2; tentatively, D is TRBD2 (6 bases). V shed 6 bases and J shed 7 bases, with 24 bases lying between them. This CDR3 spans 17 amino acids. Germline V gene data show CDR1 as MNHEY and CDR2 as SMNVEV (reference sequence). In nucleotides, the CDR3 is TGTGCCAGCAGCCCCTCTCGGCTTGGCAGGGAGGACGGGGAGCTGTTTTTT. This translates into CASSPSRLGREDGELFF.

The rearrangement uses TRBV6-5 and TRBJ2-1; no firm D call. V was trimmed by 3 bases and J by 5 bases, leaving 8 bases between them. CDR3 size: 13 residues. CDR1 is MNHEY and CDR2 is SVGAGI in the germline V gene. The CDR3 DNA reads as TGTGCCAGCAGTTATCGTCAGAACAATGAGCAGTTCTTC. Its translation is CASSYRQNNEQFF.

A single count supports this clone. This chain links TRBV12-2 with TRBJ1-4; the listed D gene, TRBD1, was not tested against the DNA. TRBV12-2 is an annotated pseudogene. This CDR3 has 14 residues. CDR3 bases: TGTGCAAGTCGCTTAGACCAACCAGATGAAAAACTGTTTTTT. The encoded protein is CASRLDQPDEKLFF.